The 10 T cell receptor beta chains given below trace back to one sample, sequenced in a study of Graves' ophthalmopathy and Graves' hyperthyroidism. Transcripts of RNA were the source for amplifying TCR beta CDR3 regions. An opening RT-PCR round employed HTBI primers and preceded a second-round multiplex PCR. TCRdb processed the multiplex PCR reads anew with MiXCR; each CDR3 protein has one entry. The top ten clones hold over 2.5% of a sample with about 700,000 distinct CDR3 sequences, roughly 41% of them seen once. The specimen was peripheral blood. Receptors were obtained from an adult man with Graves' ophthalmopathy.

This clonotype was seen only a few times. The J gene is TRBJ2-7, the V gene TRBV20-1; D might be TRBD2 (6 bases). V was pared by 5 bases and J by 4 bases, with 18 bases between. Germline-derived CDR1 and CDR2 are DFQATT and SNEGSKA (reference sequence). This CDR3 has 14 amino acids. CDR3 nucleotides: TGCAGTGCTCGCGGGACGGGGGTGGATTACGAGCAGTACTTC. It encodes CSARGTGVDYEQYF.

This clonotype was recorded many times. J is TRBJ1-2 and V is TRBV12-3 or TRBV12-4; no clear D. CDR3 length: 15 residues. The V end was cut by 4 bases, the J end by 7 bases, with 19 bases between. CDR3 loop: CASSSSRTVSGGYTF. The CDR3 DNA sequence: TGTGCCAGCAGTTCTTCTCGGACCGTTTCGGGTGGCTACACCTTC.

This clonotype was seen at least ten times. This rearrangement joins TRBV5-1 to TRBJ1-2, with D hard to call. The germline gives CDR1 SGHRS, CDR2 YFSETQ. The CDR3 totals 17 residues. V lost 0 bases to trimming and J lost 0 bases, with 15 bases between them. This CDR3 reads CASSLEGLQSPNYGYTF. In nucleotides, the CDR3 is TGCGCCAGCAGCTTGGAAGGACTCCAATCGCCTAACTATGGCTACACCTTC. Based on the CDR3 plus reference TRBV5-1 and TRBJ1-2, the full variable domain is KAGVTQTPRYLIKTRGQQVTLSCSPISGHRSVSWYQQTPGQGLQFLFEYFSETQRNKGNFPGRFSGRQFSNSRSEMNVSTLELGDSALYLCASSLEGLQSPNYGYTFGSGTRLTVV.

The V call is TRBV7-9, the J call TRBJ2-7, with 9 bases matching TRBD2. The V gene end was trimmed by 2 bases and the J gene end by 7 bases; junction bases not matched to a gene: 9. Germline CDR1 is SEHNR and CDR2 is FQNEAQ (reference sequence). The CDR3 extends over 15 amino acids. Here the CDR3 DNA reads TGTGCCAGCAGCTTAACTAGCGGGTACACCGGGGAGCAGTACTTC. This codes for CASSLTSGYTGEQYF.

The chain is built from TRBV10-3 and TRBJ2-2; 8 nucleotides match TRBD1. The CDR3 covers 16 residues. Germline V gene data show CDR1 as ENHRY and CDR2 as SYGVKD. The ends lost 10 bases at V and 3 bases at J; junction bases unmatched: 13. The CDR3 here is CASSPQGAGYTGELFF. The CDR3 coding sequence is TGTGCCAGCAGCCCCCAGGGGGCAGGTTACACCGGGGAGCTGTTTTTT.

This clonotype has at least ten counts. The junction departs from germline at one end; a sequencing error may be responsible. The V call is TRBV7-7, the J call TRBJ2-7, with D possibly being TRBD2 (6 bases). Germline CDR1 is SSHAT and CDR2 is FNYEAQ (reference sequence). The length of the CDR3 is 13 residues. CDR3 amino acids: CASSLRGFDEQYF. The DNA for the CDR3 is TGTGCTAGCAGCTTACGGGGGTTTGACGAGCAGTACTTC.

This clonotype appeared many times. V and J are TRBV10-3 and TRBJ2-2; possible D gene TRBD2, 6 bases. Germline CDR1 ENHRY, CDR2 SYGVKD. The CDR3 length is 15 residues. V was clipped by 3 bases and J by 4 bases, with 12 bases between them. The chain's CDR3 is CAISDTGDLTGELFF. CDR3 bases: TGTGCCATCAGTGATACGGGGGACCTCACCGGGGAGCTGTTTTTT.

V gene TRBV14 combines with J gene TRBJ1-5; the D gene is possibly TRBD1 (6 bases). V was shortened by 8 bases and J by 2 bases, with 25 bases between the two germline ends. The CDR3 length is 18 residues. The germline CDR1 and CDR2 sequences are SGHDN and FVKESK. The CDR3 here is CASSPPPVRGHRNQPQHF. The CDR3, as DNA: TGTGCCAGCTCACCACCTCCGGTACGGGGGCATCGCAATCAGCCCCAGCATTTT.

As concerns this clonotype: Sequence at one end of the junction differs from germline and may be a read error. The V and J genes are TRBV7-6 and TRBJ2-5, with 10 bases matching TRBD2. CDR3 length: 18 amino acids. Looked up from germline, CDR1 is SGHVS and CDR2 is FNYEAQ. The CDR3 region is CASSSGLAEIAGQETQYF. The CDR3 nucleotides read TGTGCTAGCAGCTCAGGACTAGCGGAGATCGCCGGACAAGAGACCCAGTACTTC.

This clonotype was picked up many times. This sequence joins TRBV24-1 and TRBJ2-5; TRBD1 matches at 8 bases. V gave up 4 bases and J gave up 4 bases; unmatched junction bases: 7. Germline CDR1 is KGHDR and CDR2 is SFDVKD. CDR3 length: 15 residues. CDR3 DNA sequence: TGTGCCACCAGTGACCCTAGACAGGGGTCAGAGACCCAGTACTTC. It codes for CATSDPRQGSETQYF.